Below, 22 T cell receptor beta chains from the same sample are listed, as sequenced in a study of blood T cell repertoires in COVID-19 (dated by TCRdb to between 2020 and 2021). The library was produced with the immunoSEQ multiplex PCR assay. TCRdb stores this immuneACCESS table with in-frame sequences only. Part of the clones is absent; in the studies checked, under half of the shortfall reflects unresolved V genes, and no reason is known for the rest. For this sample the table gives approximately 100,000 clones, of which approximately 82% were detected only once. The ten top clones hold 11% of the sample. The source material was peripheral blood. The receptors were gathered from a man in his sixties or seventies with active or convalescent COVID-19.

This clone was counted a single time. The chain joins TRBV4-2 to TRBJ2-5; 11 bases match TRBD2. The CDR3 contains 17 residues. The V gene's germline CDR1 is LGHNA and CDR2 YNFKEQ. After removal of 0 bases from V and 2 bases from J, the junction contained 5 bases not matched to a gene. The CDR3: CASSQDPSSGGQETQYF. CDR3 sequence (DNA): TGTGCCAGCAGCCAAGACCCATCTAGCGGGGGGCAAGAGACCCAGTACTTC.

The chain uses TRBV11-3 and TRBJ2-1, with TRBD2 matching over 11 bases. Germline assignment: CDR1 SGHNT and CDR2 YENEEA. The CDR3 length is 16 residues. V lost 3 bases to trimming and J lost 4 bases; unmatched junction nucleotides: 5. CDR3 DNA sequence: TGTGCCAGCAGCTTTGATAGCGGGGGGGCATACAATGAGCAGTTCTTC. It yields the protein CASSFDSGGAYNEQFF.

The chain combines TRBV4-2 with TRBJ2-3; 8 nucleotides agree with TRBD2. The V and J ends lost 2 bases and 5 bases, in that order; junction bases with no gene match: 6. The CDR3 loop spans 15 amino acids. Germline V lookup: CDR1 LGHNA, CDR2 YNFKEQ. The CDR3 nucleotides read TGTGCCAGCAGCCAAACCGGGGGGGCGGTAGATACGCAGTATTTT. It codes for CASSQTGGAVDTQYF.

The rearrangement links TRBV2 to TRBJ1-6; TRBD1 agrees at 7 bases. The CDR3 runs to 15 residues. Unmatched junction bases numbered 3, after V lost 2 bases and J lost 5 bases. Germline lookup yields CDR1 SNHLY and CDR2 FYNNEI. DNA for the CDR3: TGTGCCAGCAGTGAACTAGGGACAGATAATTCACCCCTCCACTTT. This gives the protein CASSELGTDNSPLHF.

This chain joins TRBV11-3 and TRBJ2-7; TRBD2 might be the D (7 bases). This CDR3 region has 15 residues. Germline CDR1 SGHNT, CDR2 YENEEA. Between the trimmed V and J ends, which lost 5 bases and 3 bases, there was a span of 17 bases. The CDR3 loop is CASSVRAGAGYEQYF. CDR3 coding DNA: TGTGCCAGCAGCGTCCGGGCGGGGGCTGGCTACGAGCAGTACTTC.

The CDR3 region has the DNA TGCGCCAGGAGATCTTTGGACAGGCAGACCCCTGAAGCTTTCTTT. It encodes CARRSLDRQTPEAFF. The J gene is TRBJ1-1, the V gene TRBV23-1; 7 bases are a match to TRBD1. TRBV23-1 is recorded as an ORF, its role being uncertain. V was pared by 9 bases and J by 6 bases, with 16 bases of the junction left unmatched. The CDR3 length is 15 residues.

The J gene is TRBJ2-2, the V gene TRBV11-3; weak D call: TRBD2 (5 bases). The CDR3 length is 12 residues. The V and J ends lost 5 bases and 7 bases respectively, with 8 bases between them. Per the germline V gene, CDR1 is SGHNT and CDR2 is YENEEA. In nucleotides, the CDR3 is TGTGCCAGCAGCCGGACTTTCGGGGAGCTGTTTTTT. Its translation: CASSRTFGELFF. Full variable domain (missing parts from reference TRBV11-3 and TRBJ2-2): EAGVVQSPRYKIIEKKQPVAFWCNPISGHNTLYWYLQNLGQGPELLIRYENEEAVDDSQLPKDRFSAERLKGVDSTLKIQPAELGDSAVYLCASSRTFGELFFGEGSRLTVL.

The chain uses TRBV6-2 or TRBV6-3 and TRBJ1-1; tentative D call: TRBD1 (5 bases). Trimming took off 0 bases at V and 1 base at J, with 15 bases between the two ends. CDR1 and CDR2 (germline): MNHEY, SVGEGT. The CDR3 sequence is 17 residues long. DNA of the CDR3: TGTGCCAGCAGTTACTCGATAAGCGGGGCCTCGAACACTGAAGCTTTCTTT. As protein: CASSYSISGASNTEAFF.

The chain employs TRBV30 and TRBJ2-3, with TRBD2 matching 10 bases. This CDR3 has 14 residues. Germline trimming cut 4 bases from V and 3 bases from J; bases unmatched to any gene: 4. Germline CDR1 and CDR2: GTSNPN and SVGIG (reference sequence). The CDR3 loop is CAWTDSGGTDTQYF. CDR3 DNA: TGTGCCTGGACGGATAGCGGGGGGACAGATACGCAGTATTTT.

This chain joins TRBV19 and TRBJ2-5, with a weak D call TRBD1 (6 bases). Trimming took 1 base from V and 3 from J, leaving 9 bases between them. CDR1 and CDR2 (germline): LNHDA, SQIVND (reference sequence). The CDR3 contains 14 residues. CDR3: CASSIGDTKETQYF. As DNA, the CDR3 is TGTGCCAGTAGTATAGGGGACACTAAAGAGACCCAGTACTTC.

The chain couples TRBV10-3 to TRBJ2-5; 8 bases line up with TRBD1. V trimming: 5 bases; J trimming: 3 bases; junction bases outside the gene matches: 8. Germline V gene lookup returns CDR1 ENHRY and CDR2 SYGVKD. The CDR3 sequence is 15 residues long. The CDR3 DNA reads TGTGCCATCAGTATCTCCGGGACAGGAAAAGAGACCCAGTACTTC. It translates to CAISISGTGKETQYF.

The rearrangement links TRBV3-1 (or the pseudogene TRBV3-2) to TRBJ1-2; D is perhaps TRBD1 (5 bases). V lost 0 bases, J lost 4 bases, and 9 bases lay in between. The CDR3 extends over 14 amino acids. In germline, CDR1 is LGHDT, CDR2 YNNKEL (reference sequence). The CDR3 here is CASSQDGTTYGYTF. In DNA, the CDR3 is TGTGCCAGCAGCCAAGACGGGACTACCTATGGCTACACCTTC.

This sequence joins TRBV6-2 or TRBV6-3 and TRBJ1-2; D call uncertain. Trimming took 0 bases from V and 3 from J, leaving 11 bases between them. The germline V gene has CDR1 MNHEY and CDR2 SVGEGT. This CDR3 is built from 15 residues. The CDR3 spells CASSYSRVRDYGYTF. The CDR3, as DNA: TGTGCCAGCAGTTACTCGAGAGTGCGGGACTATGGCTACACCTTC.

This clone was recorded only once. The CDR3 bases are TGCGCCAGCAGCTTGGAGGGGCGGGACAGGGGGCGAAGGACGGATGGCTACACCTTC. It specifies CASSLEGRDRGRRTDGYTF. The V call is TRBV5-1, the J call TRBJ1-2; 12 bases are shared with TRBD1. The germline CDR1 and CDR2 sequences are SGHRS and YFSETQ. The CDR3 sequence is 19 residues long. V gave up 0 bases and J gave up 6 bases; unmatched junction bases: 15.

V gene TRBV2 combines with J gene TRBJ2-5; 7 nucleotides match TRBD1. V dropped 0 bases and J dropped 0; count of bases not matched to a gene: 10. The CDR3 consists of 18 residues. Germline assignment: CDR1 SNHLY and CDR2 FYNNEI. The CDR3 is CASSEALRDRKYQETQYF. The CDR3 DNA sequence: TGTGCCAGCAGTGAAGCGCTTCGGGACAGAAAATACCAAGAGACCCAGTACTTC.

The rearrangement links TRBV5-4 to TRBJ2-7, with D maybe TRBD1 (6 bases). The V gene's germline CDR1 is SGHNT and CDR2 YYREEE (reference sequence). CDR3 size: 17 residues. Trimming pared 1 base from V and 0 bases from J, leaving 17 bases between. The CDR3 here is CASSLKLRQDHSYEQYF. The CDR3 DNA reads as TGTGCCAGCAGCTTGAAGTTGAGACAGGACCACTCCTACGAGCAGTACTTC.

This clone was counted once. V gene TRBV5-6 combines with J gene TRBJ2-7; 8 bases line up with TRBD2. The CDR3 runs to 15 residues. Germline V gene sequence: CDR1 SGHDT, CDR2 YYEEEE. Trimming at V came to 3 bases and at J to 6 bases, leaving 11 bases not matched to a gene. Written as DNA, the CDR3 is TGTGCCAGCAGCTGGGAGGGGACTAGTTACGTCGAGCAGTACTTC. Amino acids: CASSWEGTSYVEQYF.

This chain links TRBV25-1 with TRBJ2-7, with D unresolved. Trimming left V 2 bases short and J 5 bases short, with 4 bases between. The CDR3 covers 11 residues. CDR1 and CDR2 from the germline V gene are MGHDK and SYGVNS. DNA for the CDR3: TGTGCCAGCAGTGAAATCAACGAGCAGTACTTC. Translated: CASSEINEQYF.

This clone appeared once. V usage is TRBV11-2 and J usage is TRBJ2-2; 11 bases map to TRBD2. The V segment lost 8 bases and the J segment 4 bases; nucleotides outside the gene matches: 9. CDR1 SGHAT and CDR2 FQNNGV come from the germline V gene. This CDR3 region has 16 residues. The CDR3 coding sequence is TGTGCCAGCCGATTAGCGGGGGGGCGCGGCACCGGGGAGCTGTTTTTT. Translation gives CASRLAGGRGTGELFF.

This chain's CDR3 is CASSLDQRGGPIQETQYF. The CDR3 nucleotides read TGTGCCAGCAGCTTAGACCAGCGGGGGGGCCCTATTCAAGAGACCCAGTACTTC. The genes are TRBV7-2 and TRBJ2-5; 10 bases align to TRBD2. The ends lost 1 base at V and 2 bases at J; junction bases unmatched: 10. The CDR3 has 18 residues. Germline CDR1 and CDR2: SGHTA and FQGNSA.

The J gene is TRBJ1-4, the V gene TRBV30; D ambiguous. The V end lost 0 bases, the J end lost 2 bases, and 13 bases lay between the germline ends. CDR1 and CDR2 from the germline V gene are GTSNPN and SVGIG (reference sequence). This CDR3 is built from 16 residues. The CDR3 loop reads CAWSVSDVGTNEKLFF. CDR3 nucleotide sequence: TGTGCCTGGAGTGTATCCGACGTGGGCACTAATGAAAAACTGTTTTTT.

The genes are TRBV19 and TRBJ1-5; 7 nucleotides match TRBD1. Losses at the gene ends were 8 bases for V and 2 bases for J; bases not matched to a gene: 6. Germline CDR1 is LNHDA and CDR2 is SQIVND (reference sequence). The CDR3 loop spans 14 amino acids. DNA of the CDR3: TGTGCCAGTCAGGACAGGCGACGCAATCAGCCCCAGCATTTT. It is translated as CASQDRRRNQPQHF.